This T cell receptor (beta chain) is drawn from a study of blood T cell repertoires in COVID-19. Across the whole study: Collection of acute and convalescent COVID-19 samples took place in the United States, Italy and Spain. PBMCs, B-cell-depleted T cells, or T cells were the source of the cDNA or gDNA that made up the material.

CDR1 is SGHTA and CDR2 is FQGTGA in the germline V gene. V gave up 0 bases and J gave up 5 bases, with 13 bases separating them. The CDR3 contains 15 residues. TCRdb's copy holds only in-frame clones and misses some; the assay was immunoSEQ multiplex PCR. This repertoire shows 60,000 to 75,000 clones, more than 60% found once; its top ten account for 4.5% to 7%. The clonotype comes from a woman aged 70-85 years with acute or convalescent COVID-19. The sequencing input was peripheral blood. This chain connects TRBV7-3 to TRBJ2-5, with TRBD1 as a possible D gene (6 bases). For the CDR3, the DNA is TGTGCCAGCAGCTTAACGGGCAGGGGATCCGAGACCCAGTACTTC. It codes for CASSLTGRGSETQYF.